Reported below is one T cell receptor (beta chain). Its specific antigen is unknown. No per-base quality is available; no much larger clone lies one base away. The CDR3 regions of human TCRbeta chains were analyzed by immunosequencing. On the study's bioinformatics: TCRs in the repertoires were matched against a reference library of SARS-CoV-2-specific TCRs that had been generated with the MIRA antigen-specificity platform. Breadth meant the fraction of unique TCRs that were SARS-CoV-2-associated, whereas depth meant the fraction of total T cells that were SARS-CoV-2-associated. Each spike-specific TCR was assigned to its reactive spike region and to a CD4 or CD8 class using the MIRA data. Log10-transformed breadth and depth values were compared by one-way ANOVA with Sidak's multiple comparisons tests. Here the immuneACCESS table is served through TCRdb, limited to in-frame sequences with V and J called. Missing clones are a known gap in these copies; in checked studies unresolved V genes cover under half, and the rest lacks a known reason. That table gives V, J and clone size, and the DNA gave D and trimming. The table for this sample lists roughly 140,000 clones; around 91% of them were counted only once. The biggest ten clones account for 5% of the sample.

This entry comes from a study of T cell responses to AZD1222 COVID-19 vaccine (dated by TCRdb to the early 2020s). About the study as a whole: AZD1222 recipients whose second dose came at about 4 weeks and those whose second dose came at about 12 weeks were combined into one group, since spike-specific TCR depth and breadth did not differ between the two schedules. TCR sequencing was performed for about 250 trial participants, of whom approximately 200 were given two doses of AZD1222 and some 25 were given two doses of MenACWY control vaccine. Trial participants were enrolled by age into 18-55, 56-69 and 70-plus year subgroups, with about 150, 28 and 57 TCR-sequenced participants respectively.

The study at large found these results: Conclusions about previously exposed vaccinees are limited, since just a handful of AZD1222 recipients were seropositive for SARS-CoV-2 at baseline. Participants were mostly white British and included more females than males, and it was suggested by the authors that clonal diversity may have been underestimated. The 56-69-year group was small, and its depth increase did not reach significance, likely because of low power. No day 14 peak-response samples were available, so repertoires were characterized only after the peak T cell response. The vaccine-associated CD4 TCRs covered the entire spike protein, and the dominant responses fell in regions 160-218 and 743-854. Epitopes outside the regions mutated in the B.1.351 and B.1.1.7 variants were reportedly recognized by nearly half of the unique spike-specific TCRs. After two AZD1222 doses, both the breadth and the depth of spike-specific TCRs were significantly higher than at day 0 and than in MenACWY recipients.

The label giving this sample's time point can be read as: baseline before first vaccination. Vaccinee samples were obtained from the UK trials COV001 and COV002, which included a single-blind randomized controlled phase 2/3 trial of AZD1222 (ChAdOx1 nCoV-19) in healthy adults. For TCRbeta chain sequencing, PBMC samples from trial participants were taken at day 0 and at day 28 after the second dose. The source is an adult in good health. This material consisted of peripheral blood, taken on day 0 of AZD1222 vaccination.

The DNA sequence reads TGTGCCAGCAGTGAGGTGGGAAACACTGAAGCTTTCTTT. This translates into CASSEVGNTEAFF. Rearrangement joined TRBV25-1 to TRBJ1-1; no D gene call is confident. The CDR3 starts with the cysteine, ends with the phenylalanine, and has 13 residues. Only the CDR3 DNA stays, 39 bases, in frame from base 1. V is reduced by 3 bases and J by 2 bases, leaving a spacing of 7 bases between them. CDR1 MGHDK and CDR2 SYGVNS are derived from the germline V gene.